These 8 T cell receptor beta chains were sequenced from one sample in a study of T cells in Graves' hyperthyroidism and ophthalmopathy. Authors of the study amplified TCR beta CDR3 regions from RNA transcripts. The HTBI primer set served for first-round RT-PCR of the TCR CDR3. TCRdb reprocessed the multiplex PCR reads with MiXCR, giving one entry per CDR3 protein. The sample carries hundreds of thousands of distinct CDR3 sequences, around 39% recorded once. Input material: blood. The receptors derive from a man between 18 and 35 years old with Graves' hyperthyroidism.

Ten or more counts support this clonotype. The chain has TRBV2 and TRBJ1-5; D not resolved. V was shortened by 2 bases and J by 3 bases, with 8 bases between the two germline ends. CDR3 size: 14 residues. Germline assignment: CDR1 SNHLY and CDR2 FYNNEI. The chain's CDR3 is CASSEQAANQPQHF. Written as DNA, the CDR3 is TGTGCCAGCAGTGAACAGGCAGCCAATCAGCCCCAGCATTTT.

This clonotype was recorded many times. A read error may explain this, as a much larger clone is one base away. The CDR3 protein is CASSAGASNQPQHF. CDR3 DNA sequence: TGTGCCAGCAGCGCAGGGGCTAGCAATCAGCCCCAGCATTTT. The chain combines TRBV7-3 with TRBJ1-5; the D gene is possibly TRBD1 (6 bases). With 5 bases removed from V and 0 bases from J, the gap between germline ends came to 8 bases. CDR3 length equals 14 residues. Germline V gene sequence: CDR1 SGHTA, CDR2 FQGTGA.

The rearrangement uses TRBV14 and TRBJ2-7; 10 bases match TRBD2. V lost 6 bases and J lost 5; bases outside the gene matches: 7. The CDR3 is 14 amino acids. Germline CDR1 is SGHDN and CDR2 is FVKESK. CDR3 DNA: TGTGCCAGCAGTTCTAGCGGGAGACGGGACGAGCAGTACTTC. This encodes CASSSSGRRDEQYF.

This clonotype was seen at least ten times. The chain couples TRBV24-1 to TRBJ2-7, with no clear D. Germline V lookup: CDR1 KGHDR, CDR2 SFDVKD. This CDR3 spans 15 amino acids. Trimming pared 4 bases from V and 0 bases from J, leaving 12 bases between. Here the CDR3 reads CATSDPGRNSYEQYF. The CDR3, as DNA: TGTGCCACCAGTGACCCCGGACGCAACTCCTACGAGCAGTACTTC.

This chain connects TRBV13 to TRBJ2-7, with D uncertain. In germline, CDR1 is PRHDT, CDR2 FYEKMQ (reference sequence). The CDR3 extends over 17 amino acids. The V gene lost 1 base and the J gene lost 7 bases, with 23 bases spanning the gap. CDR3 in amino acids: CASSLEGLGVSREEQYF. The CDR3 region has the DNA TGTGCCAGCAGCTTAGAAGGTCTCGGCGTCAGCCGTGAAGAGCAGTACTTC.

This clonotype was seen repeatedly, ten times or more. The chain employs TRBV9 and TRBJ1-5, with 8 bases that match TRBD1. This CDR3 has 14 residues. Germline loops: CDR1 SGDLS, CDR2 YYNGEE. V lost 3 bases to trimming and J lost 7 bases; unmatched junction nucleotides: 6. CDR3 coding DNA: TGTGCCAGCAGCGCAGGGACAGGAAAACAGCCCCAGCATTTT. Translating gives CASSAGTGKQPQHF.

Comments on this clonotype: This sequence may be a read error, since a much larger clone differs from it by one base. The chain employs TRBV2 and TRBJ1-6, with D tentatively TRBD1 (6 bases). CDR1 and CDR2 (germline): SNHLY, FYNNEI. There are 12 residues in the CDR3. The CDR3 coding sequence is TGTGCCGTACGGACAGTTAATTCACCCATCCACTTT. This sequence encodes CAVRTVNSPIHF.

The chain links TRBV4-1 to TRBJ2-7; D is unclear. Germline V gives CDR1 MGHRA, CDR2 YSYEKL. The V end lost 1 base, the J end lost 5 bases, and 9 bases lay between the germline ends. The CDR3 contains 13 residues. The CDR3 nucleotides are TGCGCCAGCAGCCAAGGTCAGTCCAACGAGCAGTACTTC. This encodes CASSQGQSNEQYF.